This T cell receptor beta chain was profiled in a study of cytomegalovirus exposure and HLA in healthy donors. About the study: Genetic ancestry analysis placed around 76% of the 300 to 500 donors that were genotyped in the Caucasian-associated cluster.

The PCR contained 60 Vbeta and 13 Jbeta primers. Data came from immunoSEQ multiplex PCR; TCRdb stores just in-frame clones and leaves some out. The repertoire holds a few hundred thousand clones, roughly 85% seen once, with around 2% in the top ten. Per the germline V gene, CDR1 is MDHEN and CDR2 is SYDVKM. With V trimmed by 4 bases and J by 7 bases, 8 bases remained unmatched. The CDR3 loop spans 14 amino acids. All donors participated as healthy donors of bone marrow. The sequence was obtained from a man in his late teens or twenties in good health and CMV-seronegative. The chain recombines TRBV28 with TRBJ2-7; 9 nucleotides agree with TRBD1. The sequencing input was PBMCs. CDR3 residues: CASSSPGQGDEQYF. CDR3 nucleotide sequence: TGTGCCAGCAGTTCCCCGGGACAGGGAGATGAGCAGTACTTC.